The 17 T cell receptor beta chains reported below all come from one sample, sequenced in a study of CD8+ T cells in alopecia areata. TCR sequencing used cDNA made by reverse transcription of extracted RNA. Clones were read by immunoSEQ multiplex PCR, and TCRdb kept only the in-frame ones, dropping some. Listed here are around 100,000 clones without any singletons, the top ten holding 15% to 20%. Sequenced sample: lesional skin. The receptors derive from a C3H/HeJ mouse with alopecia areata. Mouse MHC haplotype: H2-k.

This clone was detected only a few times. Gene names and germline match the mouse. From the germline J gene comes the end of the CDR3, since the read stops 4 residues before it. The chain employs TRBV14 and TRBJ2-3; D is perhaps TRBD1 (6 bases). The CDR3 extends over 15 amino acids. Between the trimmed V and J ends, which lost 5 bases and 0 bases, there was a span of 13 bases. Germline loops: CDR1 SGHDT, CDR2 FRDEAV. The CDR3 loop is CASRRDKTSAETLYF. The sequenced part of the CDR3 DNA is TGTGCCAGCAGAAGGGACAAAACTAGTGCAGAA.

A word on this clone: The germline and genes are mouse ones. Partial CDR3 DNA: TGTGCCAGCAGTATCAACTGGGGGGAGGCAGAA. It is translated as CASSINWGEAE. The complete CDR3 reads CASSINWGEAETLYF. V gene TRBV19 combines with J gene TRBJ2-3; TRBD2 matches at 9 bases. The read ends 4 residues early relative to the CDR3; the germline J gene fills the gap. After removal of 2 bases from V and 3 bases from J, the junction contained 4 bases not matched to a gene. This CDR3 has 15 residues. Germline lookup yields CDR1 FNHDT and CDR2 SITEND (reference sequence).

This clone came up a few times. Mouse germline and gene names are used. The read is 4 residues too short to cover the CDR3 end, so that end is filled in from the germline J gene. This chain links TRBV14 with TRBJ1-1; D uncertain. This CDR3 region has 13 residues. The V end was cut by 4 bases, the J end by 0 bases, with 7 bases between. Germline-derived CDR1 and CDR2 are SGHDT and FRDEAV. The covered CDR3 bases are TGTGCCAGCAGTACAGAGACAAACACA. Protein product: CASSTETNT. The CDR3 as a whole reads CASSTETNTEVFF.

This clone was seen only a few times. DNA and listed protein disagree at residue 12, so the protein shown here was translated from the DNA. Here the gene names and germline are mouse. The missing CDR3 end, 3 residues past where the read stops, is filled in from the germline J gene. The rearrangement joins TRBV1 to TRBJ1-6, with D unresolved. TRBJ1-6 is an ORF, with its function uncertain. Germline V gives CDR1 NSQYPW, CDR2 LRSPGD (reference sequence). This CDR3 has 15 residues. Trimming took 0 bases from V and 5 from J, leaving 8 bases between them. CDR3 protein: CTCSADQTNNSPLYF. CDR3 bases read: TGCACCTGCAGTGCAGATCAGACAAATAATTCGCCC.

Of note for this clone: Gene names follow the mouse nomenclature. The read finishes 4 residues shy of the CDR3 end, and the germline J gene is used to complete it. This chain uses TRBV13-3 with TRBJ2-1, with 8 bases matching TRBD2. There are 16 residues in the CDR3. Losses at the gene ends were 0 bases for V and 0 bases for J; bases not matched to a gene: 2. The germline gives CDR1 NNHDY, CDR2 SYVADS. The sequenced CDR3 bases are TGTGCCAGCAGTGATGGACTGGGGTCTAACTATGCT. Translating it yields CASSDGLGSNYA. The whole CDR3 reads CASSDGLGSNYAEQFF.

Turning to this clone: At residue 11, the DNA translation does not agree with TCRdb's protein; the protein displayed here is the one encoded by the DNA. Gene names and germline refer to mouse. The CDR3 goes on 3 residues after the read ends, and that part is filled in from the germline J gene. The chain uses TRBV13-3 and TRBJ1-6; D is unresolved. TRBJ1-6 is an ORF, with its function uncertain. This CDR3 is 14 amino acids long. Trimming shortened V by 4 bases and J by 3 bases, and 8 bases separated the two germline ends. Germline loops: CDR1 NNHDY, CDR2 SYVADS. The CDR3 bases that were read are TGTGCCAGCAGTACGACATACTATAATTCGCCC. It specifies CASSTTYYNSP. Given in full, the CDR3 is CASSTTYYNSPLYF.

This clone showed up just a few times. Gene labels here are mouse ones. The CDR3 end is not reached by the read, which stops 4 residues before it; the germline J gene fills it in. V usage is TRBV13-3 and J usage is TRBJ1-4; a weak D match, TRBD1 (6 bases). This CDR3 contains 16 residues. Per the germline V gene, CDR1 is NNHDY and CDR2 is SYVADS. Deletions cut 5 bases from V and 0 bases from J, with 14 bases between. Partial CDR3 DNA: TGTGCCAGCAGCCCTCGGGACACCATTTCCAACGAA. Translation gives CASSPRDTISNE. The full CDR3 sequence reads CASSPRDTISNERLFF.

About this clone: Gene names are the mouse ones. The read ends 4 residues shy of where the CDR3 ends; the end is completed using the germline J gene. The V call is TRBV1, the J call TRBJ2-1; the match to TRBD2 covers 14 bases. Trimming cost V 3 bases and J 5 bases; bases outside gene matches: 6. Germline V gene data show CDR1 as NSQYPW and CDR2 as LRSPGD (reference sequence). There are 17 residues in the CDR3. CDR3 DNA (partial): TGCACCTGCAGTGCTTGGGACTGGGGGGGCTCTGATGCT. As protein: CTCSAWDWGGSDA. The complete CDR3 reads CTCSAWDWGGSDAEQFF.

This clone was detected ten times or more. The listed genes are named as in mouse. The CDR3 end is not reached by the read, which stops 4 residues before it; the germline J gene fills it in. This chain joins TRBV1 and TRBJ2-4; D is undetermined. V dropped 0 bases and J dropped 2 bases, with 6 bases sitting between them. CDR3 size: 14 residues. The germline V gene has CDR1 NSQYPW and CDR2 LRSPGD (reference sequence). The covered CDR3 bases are TGCACCTGCAGTGCAGAACTCAATCAAAAC. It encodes CTCSAELNQN. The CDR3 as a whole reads CTCSAELNQNTLYF.

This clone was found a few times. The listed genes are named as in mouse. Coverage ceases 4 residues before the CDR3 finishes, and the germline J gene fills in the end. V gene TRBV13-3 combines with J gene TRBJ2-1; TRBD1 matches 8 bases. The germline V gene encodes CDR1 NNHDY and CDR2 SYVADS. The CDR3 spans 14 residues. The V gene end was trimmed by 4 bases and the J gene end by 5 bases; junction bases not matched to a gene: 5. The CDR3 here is CASSPTGVHAEQFF. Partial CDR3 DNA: TGTGCCAGCAGTCCGACAGGGGTCCATGCT.

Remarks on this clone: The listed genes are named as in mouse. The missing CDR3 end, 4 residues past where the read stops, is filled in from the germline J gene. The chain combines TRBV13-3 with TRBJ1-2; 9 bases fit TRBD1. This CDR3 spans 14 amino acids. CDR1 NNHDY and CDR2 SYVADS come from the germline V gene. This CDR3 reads CASSEEDRGPDYTF. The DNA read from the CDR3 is TGTGCCAGCAGTGAGGAGGACAGGGGTCCC.

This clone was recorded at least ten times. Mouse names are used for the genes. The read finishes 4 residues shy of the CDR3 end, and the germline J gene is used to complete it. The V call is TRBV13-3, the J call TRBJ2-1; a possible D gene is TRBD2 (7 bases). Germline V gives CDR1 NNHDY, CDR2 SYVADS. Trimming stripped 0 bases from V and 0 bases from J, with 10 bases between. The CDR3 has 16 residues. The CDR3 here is CASSDAWGPNYAEQFF. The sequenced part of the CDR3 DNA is TGTGCCAGCAGTGATGCCTGGGGGCCTAACTATGCT.

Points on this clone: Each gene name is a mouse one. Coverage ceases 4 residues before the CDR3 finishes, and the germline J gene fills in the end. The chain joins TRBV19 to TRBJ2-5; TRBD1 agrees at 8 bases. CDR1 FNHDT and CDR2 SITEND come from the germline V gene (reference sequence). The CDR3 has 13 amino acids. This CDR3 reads CASSSGGGDTQYF. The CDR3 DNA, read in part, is TGTGCCAGCAGTTCAGGGGGCGGAGAC.

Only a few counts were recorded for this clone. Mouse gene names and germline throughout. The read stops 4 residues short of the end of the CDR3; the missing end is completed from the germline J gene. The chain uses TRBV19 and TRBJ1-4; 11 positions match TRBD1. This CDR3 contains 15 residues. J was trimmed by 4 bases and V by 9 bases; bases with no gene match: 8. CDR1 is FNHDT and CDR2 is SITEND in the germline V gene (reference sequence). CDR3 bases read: TGTGCCACCCTCCCGGGACAGGGGGGCAACGAA. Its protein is CATLPGQGGNE. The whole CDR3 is CATLPGQGGNERLFF. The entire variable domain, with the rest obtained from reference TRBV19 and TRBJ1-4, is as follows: GGIITQTPKFLIGQEGQKLTLKCQQNFNHDTMYWYRQDSGKGLRLIYYSITENDLQKGDLSEGYDASREKKSSFSLTVTSAQKNEMAVFLCATLPGQGGNERLFFGHGTKLSVL.

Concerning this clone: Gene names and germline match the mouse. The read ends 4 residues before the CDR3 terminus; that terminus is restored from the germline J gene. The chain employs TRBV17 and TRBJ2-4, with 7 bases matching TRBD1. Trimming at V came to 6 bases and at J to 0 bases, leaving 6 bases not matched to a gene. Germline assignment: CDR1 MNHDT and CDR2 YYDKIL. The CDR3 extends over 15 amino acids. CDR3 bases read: TGTGCTAGCAGCCAGGGGACAGAGAGTCAAAAC. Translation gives CASSQGTESQN. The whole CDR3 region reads CASSQGTESQNTLYF.

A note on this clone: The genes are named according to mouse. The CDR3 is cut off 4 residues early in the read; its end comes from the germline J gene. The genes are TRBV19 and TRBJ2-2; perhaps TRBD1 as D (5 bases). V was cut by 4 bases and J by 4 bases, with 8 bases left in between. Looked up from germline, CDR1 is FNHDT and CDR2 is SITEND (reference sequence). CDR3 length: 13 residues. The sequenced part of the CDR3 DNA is TGTGCCAGCAGTCTCAGGGCCACCGGG. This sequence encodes CASSLRATG. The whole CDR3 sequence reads CASSLRATGQLYF.

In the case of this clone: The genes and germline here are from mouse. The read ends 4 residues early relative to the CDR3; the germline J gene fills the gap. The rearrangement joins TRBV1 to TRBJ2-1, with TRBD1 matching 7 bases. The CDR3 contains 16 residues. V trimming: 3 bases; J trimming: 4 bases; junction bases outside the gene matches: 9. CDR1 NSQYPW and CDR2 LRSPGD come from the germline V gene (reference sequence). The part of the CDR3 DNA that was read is TGCACCTGCAGTGCCGAAGAATTGGGACAGTATGCT. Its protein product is CTCSAEELGQYA. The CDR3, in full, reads CTCSAEELGQYAEQFF.